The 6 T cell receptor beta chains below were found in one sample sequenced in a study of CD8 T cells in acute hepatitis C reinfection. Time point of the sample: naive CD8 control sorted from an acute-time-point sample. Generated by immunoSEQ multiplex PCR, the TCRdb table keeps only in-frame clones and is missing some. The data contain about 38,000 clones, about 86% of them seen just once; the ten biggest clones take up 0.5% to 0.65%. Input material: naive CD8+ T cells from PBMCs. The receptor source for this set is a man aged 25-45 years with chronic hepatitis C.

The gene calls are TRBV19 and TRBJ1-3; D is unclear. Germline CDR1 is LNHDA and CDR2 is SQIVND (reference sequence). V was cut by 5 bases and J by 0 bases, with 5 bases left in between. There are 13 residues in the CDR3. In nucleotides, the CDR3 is TGTGCCAGTAGTCCGTTCTCTGGAAACACCATATATTTT. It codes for CASSPFSGNTIYF. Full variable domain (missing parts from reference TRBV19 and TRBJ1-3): DGGITQSPKYLFRKEGQNVTLSCEQNLNHDAMYWYRQDPGQGLRLIYYSQIVNDFQKGDIAEGYSVSREKKESFPLTVTSAQKNPTAFYLCASSPFSGNTIYFGEGSWLTVV.

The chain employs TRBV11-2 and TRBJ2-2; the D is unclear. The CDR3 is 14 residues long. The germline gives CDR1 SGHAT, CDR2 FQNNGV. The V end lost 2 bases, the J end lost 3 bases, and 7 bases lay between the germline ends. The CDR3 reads CASSLPGYTGELFF. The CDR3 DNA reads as TGTGCCAGCAGCTTACCAGGCTACACCGGGGAGCTGTTTTTT.

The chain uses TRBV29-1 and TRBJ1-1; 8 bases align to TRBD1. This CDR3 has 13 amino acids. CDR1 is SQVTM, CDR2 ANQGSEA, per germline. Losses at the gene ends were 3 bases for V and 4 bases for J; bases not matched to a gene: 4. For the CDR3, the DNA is TGCAGCGTTGACAGGGGGCTGGCCACTGAAGCTTTCTTT. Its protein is CSVDRGLATEAFF. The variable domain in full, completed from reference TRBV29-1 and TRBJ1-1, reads SAVISQKPSRDICQRGTSLTIQCQVDSQVTMMFWYRQQPGQSLTLIATANQGSEATYESGFVIDKFPISRPNLTFSTLTVSNMSPEDSSIYLCSVDRGLATEAFFGQGTRLTVV.

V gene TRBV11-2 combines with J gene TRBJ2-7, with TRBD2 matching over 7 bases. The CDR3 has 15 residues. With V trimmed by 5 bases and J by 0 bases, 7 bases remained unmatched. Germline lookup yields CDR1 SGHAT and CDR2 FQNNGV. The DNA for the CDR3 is TGTGCCAGCAGCCGCGGGAGCGAAATCTCCTACGAGCAGTACTTC. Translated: CASSRGSEISYEQYF.

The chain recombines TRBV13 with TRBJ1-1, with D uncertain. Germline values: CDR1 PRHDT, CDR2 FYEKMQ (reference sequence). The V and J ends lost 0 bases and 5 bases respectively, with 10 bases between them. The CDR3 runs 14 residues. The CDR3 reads CASSLGGFLTEAFF. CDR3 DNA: TGTGCCAGCAGCTTAGGAGGATTCTTGACTGAAGCTTTCTTT.

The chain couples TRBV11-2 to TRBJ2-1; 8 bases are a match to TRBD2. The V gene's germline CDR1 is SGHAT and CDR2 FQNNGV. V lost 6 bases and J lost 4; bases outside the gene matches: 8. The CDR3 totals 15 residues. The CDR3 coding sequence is TGTGCCAGCAGACCCGGGGAGCGGGGGTACAATGAGCAGTTCTTC. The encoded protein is CASRPGERGYNEQFF.